This is a list of T cell receptor beta chains from one sample in a study of cytotoxic CD8 clonotypes in ibrutinib-treated CLL. Sequenced by immunoSEQ multiplex PCR; TCRdb stores in-frame clones only, minus some. The table includes about 330,000 clones, about 64% detected once. This specimen was PBMCs, taken after 36 months of ibrutinib treatment. The receptor set was obtained from a human donor with chronic lymphocytic leukemia. Both conserved end residues are part of each CDR3. D genes are given only for firm matches. The size of a clone is reported for some rows only, either as once, few or many, or as a class for expanded clones.

J gene: TRBJ1-3; clone size: few; CDR3 length: 16; V gene: TRBV4-1; D gene: NA; CDR3 DNA: TGCGCCAGCAGCCAACGCGCAGCCAGCTCTGGAAACACCATATATTTT; CDR3 protein: CASSQRAASSGNTIYF
J gene: TRBJ1-6; clone size: NA; CDR3 length: 18; V gene: TRBV5-4; D gene: NA; CDR3 DNA: TGTGCCAGCAGCTTGCTGGGACAAGTGAGCTCCTATAATTCACCCCTCCACTTT; CDR3 protein: CASSLLGQVSSYNSPLHF
J gene: TRBJ1-5; clone size: NA; CDR3 length: 12; V gene: TRBV15; D gene: NA; CDR3 DNA: TGTGCCACCAGCAGAAAGAATCAGCCCCAGCATTTT; CDR3 protein: CATSRKNQPQHF
J gene: TRBJ1-2; clone size: NA; CDR3 length: 13; V gene: TRBV7-9; D gene: NA; CDR3 DNA: TGTGCCAGCAGCTTAGGATTGACCGAAGGCTACACCTTC; CDR3 protein: CASSLGLTEGYTF
J gene: TRBJ2-3; clone size: NA; CDR3 length: 16; V gene: TRBV5-8; D gene: TRBD2; CDR3 DNA: TGTGCCAGCAGCCCCTGGGGTCTAGCGGGAGGAGATACGCAGTATTTT; CDR3 protein: CASSPWGLAGGDTQYF
J gene: TRBJ2-2; clone size: NA; CDR3 length: 16; V gene: TRBV11-3; D gene: NA; CDR3 DNA: TGTGCCAGCAGCTTATACGGACGAGAGAACACCGGGGAGCTGTTTTTT; CDR3 protein: CASSLYGRENTGELFF
J gene: TRBJ1-4; clone size: NA; CDR3 length: 14; V gene: TRBV2; D gene: NA; CDR3 DNA: TGTGCCAGCAGTTTCACCCCAACTAATGAAAAACTGTTTTTT; CDR3 protein: CASSFTPTNEKLFF
J gene: TRBJ2-1; clone size: NA; CDR3 length: 14; V gene: TRBV29-1; D gene: NA; CDR3 DNA: TGCAGCGTTGGTCTTGCTCCGGGCGGCGATGAGCAGTTCTTC; CDR3 protein: CSVGLAPGGDEQFF
J gene: TRBJ2-7; clone size: NA; CDR3 length: 13; V gene: TRBV4-1; D gene: NA; CDR3 DNA: TGCGCCAGCAGCCAAGGACCCTCCTACGAGCAGTACTTC; CDR3 protein: CASSQGPSYEQYF
J gene: TRBJ2-7; clone size: NA; CDR3 length: 18; V gene: TRBV29-1; D gene: TRBD1; CDR3 DNA: TGCAGCGTTGAAGATCGGGGACAGGGGGTACACAATTTCTACGAGCAGTACTTC; CDR3 protein: CSVEDRGQGVHNFYEQYF
J gene: TRBJ2-7; clone size: NA; CDR3 length: 14; V gene: TRBV18; D gene: TRBD2; CDR3 DNA: TGTGCCAGCTCACCAGGGGGGGGGTTCTACGAGCAGTACTTC; CDR3 protein: CASSPGGGFYEQYF
J gene: TRBJ1-2; clone size: NA; CDR3 length: 14; V gene: TRBV19; D gene: NA; CDR3 DNA: TGTGCCAGTATCGGGACTCTTTTCCCCTATGGCTACACCTTC; CDR3 protein: CASIGTLFPYGYTF
J gene: TRBJ1-2; clone size: few; CDR3 length: 15; V gene: TRBV10-3; D gene: NA; CDR3 DNA: TGTGCCATCAGTGGAGGGACTCCGGCAGGCTATGGCTACACCTTC; CDR3 protein: CAISGGTPAGYGYTF
J gene: TRBJ2-7; clone size: NA; CDR3 length: 15; V gene: TRBV7-9; D gene: NA; CDR3 DNA: TGTGCCAGCAGCCCGGGGACGGAGCTACGAATGGAGCAGTACTTC; CDR3 protein: CASSPGTELRMEQYF
J gene: TRBJ2-2; clone size: few; CDR3 length: 13; V gene: TRBV18; D gene: TRBD1; CDR3 DNA: TGTGCCAGCGACAGGGAGAACACCGGGGAGCTGTTTTTT; CDR3 protein: CASDRENTGELFF
J gene: TRBJ2-1; clone size: few; CDR3 length: 15; V gene: TRBV9; D gene: TRBD1; CDR3 DNA: TGTGCCAGCAGCGTAGAGTCCAGGGGGTGGAATGAGCAGTTCTTC; CDR3 protein: CASSVESRGWNEQFF
J gene: TRBJ1-4; clone size: few; CDR3 length: 14; V gene: TRBV9; D gene: TRBD1; CDR3 DNA: TGTGCCAGCAGCGGAGGGACAGGGCATGAAAAACTGTTTTTT; CDR3 protein: CASSGGTGHEKLFF
J gene: TRBJ2-1; clone size: NA; CDR3 length: 13; V gene: TRBV29-1; D gene: TRBD1; CDR3 DNA: TGCAGCGTCGACAGGGCCTCCTACAATGAGCAGTTCTTC; CDR3 protein: CSVDRASYNEQFF
J gene: TRBJ2-3; clone size: NA; CDR3 length: 15; V gene: TRBV11-2; D gene: NA; CDR3 DNA: TGTGCCAGCAGCTCAGGACTCCTGAGCACAGATACGCAGTATTTT; CDR3 protein: CASSSGLLSTDTQYF
J gene: TRBJ2-7; clone size: NA; CDR3 length: 13; V gene: TRBV5-1; D gene: NA; CDR3 DNA: TGCGCCAGCAGTTTGTCAGGCGCCTACGAGCAGTACTTC; CDR3 protein: CASSLSGAYEQYF
J gene: TRBJ1-1; clone size: NA; CDR3 length: 12; V gene: TRBV25-1; D gene: NA; CDR3 DNA: TGTGCCAGCAGTGGGCCAGGGGTGAGAGCTTTCTTT; CDR3 protein: CASSGPGVRAFF
J gene: TRBJ1-5; clone size: NA; CDR3 length: 13; V gene: TRBV5-4; D gene: NA; CDR3 DNA: TGTGCCAGCAGCCTAGGGAAAGGTCAGCCCCAGCATTTT; CDR3 protein: CASSLGKGQPQHF
J gene: TRBJ2-2; clone size: NA; CDR3 length: 17; V gene: TRBV19; D gene: TRBD1; CDR3 DNA: TGTGCCAGTAGTTTATTACGACAGGGGGCAATAACCGGGGAGCTGTTTTTT; CDR3 protein: CASSLLRQGAITGELFF
J gene: TRBJ2-1; clone size: NA; CDR3 length: 14; V gene: TRBV4-2; D gene: TRBD2; CDR3 DNA: TGTGCCAGCAGCGATAGCGGGGCCAACAATGAGCAGTTCTTC; CDR3 protein: CASSDSGANNEQFF
J gene: TRBJ1-1; clone size: few; CDR3 length: 10; V gene: TRBV10-1; D gene: NA; CDR3 DNA: TGCGCCAGGGAAAACACTGAAGCTTTCTTT; CDR3 protein: CARENTEAFF
J gene: TRBJ2-3; clone size: NA; CDR3 length: 16; V gene: TRBV5-1; D gene: TRBD2; CDR3 DNA: TGCGCCAGCAGCTTGGCTACTAGCGGGAACACAGATACGCAGTATTTT; CDR3 protein: CASSLATSGNTDTQYF
J gene: TRBJ2-5; clone size: NA; CDR3 length: 18; V gene: TRBV5-1; D gene: TRBD2; CDR3 DNA: TGCGCCAGCAGCTTGAGTACTAGCGGGGCGGGATATCAAGAGACCCAGTACTTC; CDR3 protein: CASSLSTSGAGYQETQYF
J gene: TRBJ2-2; clone size: NA; CDR3 length: 14; V gene: TRBV5-1; D gene: NA; CDR3 DNA: TGCGCCAGCAGCCCTAGGACGAACACCGGGGAGCTGTTTTTT; CDR3 protein: CASSPRTNTGELFF
J gene: TRBJ2-3; clone size: once; CDR3 length: 16; V gene: TRBV4-1; D gene: TRBD2; CDR3 DNA: TGCGCCAGCAGCCCGTCCGGGACTAACCGGGCAGATACGCAGTATTTT; CDR3 protein: CASSPSGTNRADTQYF
J gene: TRBJ2-6; clone size: once; CDR3 length: 18; V gene: TRBV5-1; D gene: NA; CDR3 DNA: TGCGCCAGCAGCCCTTGGGGCACGGCGGGCTCTGGGGCCAACGTCCTGACTTTC; CDR3 protein: CASSPWGTAGSGANVLTF
J gene: TRBJ1-2; clone size: NA; CDR3 length: 13; V gene: TRBV7-8; D gene: TRBD1; CDR3 DNA: TGTGCCAGCAGCCGGGACAGGGGAGTCGGCTACACCTTC; CDR3 protein: CASSRDRGVGYTF
J gene: TRBJ2-2; clone size: NA; CDR3 length: 16; V gene: TRBV27; D gene: NA; CDR3 DNA: TGTGCCAGCAGTTCTCCCCTGCTGGAAGGGACCGGGGAGCTGTTTTTT; CDR3 protein: CASSSPLLEGTGELFF
J gene: TRBJ1-4; clone size: few; CDR3 length: 15; V gene: TRBV9; D gene: NA; CDR3 DNA: TGTGCCAGCAGCGGTGGACATATTGGAGGTGAAAAACTGTTTTTT; CDR3 protein: CASSGGHIGGEKLFF
J gene: TRBJ1-3; clone size: NA; CDR3 length: 14; V gene: TRBV6-1; D gene: NA; CDR3 DNA: TGTGCCAGCAAGATGTGGGGAGCTGGAAACACCATATATTTT; CDR3 protein: CASKMWGAGNTIYF
J gene: TRBJ2-7; clone size: NA; CDR3 length: 15; V gene: TRBV5-6; D gene: TRBD1; CDR3 DNA: TGTGCCAGCAGCTTGGAAAGACAGGGGGCGGCCGAGCAGTACTTC; CDR3 protein: CASSLERQGAAEQYF
J gene: TRBJ2-1; clone size: NA; CDR3 length: 14; V gene: TRBV4-2; D gene: NA; CDR3 DNA: TGTGCCAGCAGCCAAGCGCTAGCAAACAATGAGCAGTTCTTC; CDR3 protein: CASSQALANNEQFF
J gene: TRBJ1-2; clone size: once; CDR3 length: 15; V gene: TRBV5-1; D gene: NA; CDR3 DNA: TGCGCCAGCAGCTTTCCCTCGGACGGCAACTATGGCTACACCTTC; CDR3 protein: CASSFPSDGNYGYTF